Each of the 13 T cell receptor beta chains below was sequenced from the same sample in a study of T cells in Graves' hyperthyroidism and ophthalmopathy. TCR beta CDR3 regions were amplified from RNA transcripts. TCR CDR3 regions were first amplified by RT-PCR with HTBI primers. Via MiXCR, TCRdb re-called the multiplex PCR reads, giving one row per CDR3 protein. The profile covers about 380,000 distinct CDR3 sequences, with around a sixth appearing a single time and 35% to 50% taken by the ten largest. Sequencing used blood. These receptors all stem from a man between 18 and 29 years old with Graves' ophthalmopathy.

The rearrangement joins TRBV7-8 to TRBJ1-5; D may be TRBD1 (5 bases). V was cut by 5 bases and J by 3 bases, with 17 bases left in between. Germline V lookup: CDR1 SGHVS, CDR2 FQNEAQ. There are 16 residues in the CDR3. This CDR3 reads CASSPNREGDNQPQHF. The CDR3 DNA sequence: TGTGCCAGCAGCCCGAATAGAGAAGGGGACAATCAGCCCCAGCATTTT.

This clonotype was picked up many times. The chain combines TRBV5-1 with TRBJ2-1, with D possibly called TRBD1 or TRBD2 (6 bases each). Trimming cost V 3 bases and J 3 bases, with 13 bases left between them. CDR1 and CDR2 (germline): SGHRS, YFSETQ. The CDR3 sequence is 15 residues long. The CDR3 spells CASSSEGGSYNEQFF. CDR3 sequence (DNA): TGCGCCAGCAGCTCGGAGGGGGGCAGCTACAATGAGCAGTTCTTC.

This clonotype was recorded at least ten times. The chain combines TRBV27 with TRBJ2-1; TRBD2 matches 7 bases. The CDR3 totals 16 residues. V dropped 0 bases and J dropped 4; count of bases not matched to a gene: 6. The germline V gene encodes CDR1 MNHEY and CDR2 SMNVEV (reference sequence). The CDR3 here is CASSLSGREEYNEQFF. The CDR3 region has the DNA TGTGCCAGCAGTTTATCGGGGAGGGAAGAGTACAATGAGCAGTTCTTC.

In its sample, this clonotype was seen a few times. The V and J genes are TRBV19 and TRBJ2-3; 8 nucleotides match TRBD1. The CDR3 extends over 13 amino acids. Germline V gene sequence: CDR1 LNHDA, CDR2 SQIVND (reference sequence). The V segment lost 10 bases and the J segment 3 bases; nucleotides outside the gene matches: 6. CDR3 coding DNA: TGTGCCACCTCCGGGACAGGAACAGATACGCAGTATTTT. Translated: CATSGTGTDTQYF. Supplemented by reference TRBV19 and TRBJ2-3, the full variable domain reads DGGITQSPKYLFRKEGQNVTLSCEQNLNHDAMYWYRQDPGQGLRLIYYSQIVNDFQKGDIAEGYSVSREKKESFPLTVTSAQKNPTAFYLCATSGTGTDTQYFGPGTRLTVL.

This clonotype was seen repeatedly, ten times or more. CDR3 residues: CASGLDGVFYGYTF. The DNA of the CDR3 is TGTGCTAGTGGTTTGGACGGGGTCTTCTATGGCTACACCTTC. V usage is TRBV12-5 and J usage is TRBJ1-2; D ambiguous. CDR3 length equals 14 residues. In germline, CDR1 is LGHNT, CDR2 FRNRAP. Trimming shortened V by 1 base and J by 4 bases, and 10 bases separated the two germline ends.

The chain employs TRBV9 and TRBJ1-1; D is uncertain. Germline CDR1 SGDLS, CDR2 YYNGEE. V shed 0 bases and J shed 2 bases, with 8 bases lying between them. The CDR3 has 14 amino acids. CDR3 nucleotides: TGTGCCAGCAGCGTAGAGGGCGAAAACACTGAAGCTTTCTTT. Protein: CASSVEGENTEAFF.

This clonotype was seen a single time. This chain joins TRBV3-1 and TRBJ2-3, with 9 bases identical to TRBD1. CDR3 length: 15 amino acids. V trimming: 1 base; J trimming: 3 bases; junction bases outside the gene matches: 2. Germline V gives CDR1 LGHDT, CDR2 YNNKEL (reference sequence). The chain's CDR3 is CASSQAGTGTDTQYF. The CDR3 DNA is TGTGCCAGCAGCCAAGCTGGGACAGGGACAGATACGCAGTATTTT.

The V and J genes are TRBV4-1 and TRBJ2-4, with D possibly being TRBD1 (5 bases). Between the trimmed V and J ends, which lost 0 bases and 0 bases, there was a span of 12 bases. CDR3 size: 17 residues. From germline, CDR1 is MGHRA and CDR2 YSYEKL. CDR3 loop: CASSQDGAGLAKNIQYF. DNA of the CDR3: TGCGCCAGCAGCCAAGATGGGGCAGGTCTAGCCAAAAACATTCAGTACTTC.

This clonotype has at least ten counts. The chain links TRBV20-1 to TRBJ1-1; TRBD1 aligns across 9 bases. The CDR3 covers 15 residues. The V segment lost 0 bases and the J segment 7 bases; nucleotides outside the gene matches: 9. Germline V CDR1 and CDR2: DFQATT, SNEGSKA (reference sequence). The DNA of the CDR3 is TGCAGTGCTAGAGACCCCGGGACAGGGACGGTTGAAGCTTTCTTT. Encoded protein: CSARDPGTGTVEAFF.

This clonotype has a count of ten or more. The CDR3 protein is CASSLRGPDYGYTF. The CDR3 region has the DNA TGCGCCAGCAGCTTACGGGGGCCCGACTATGGCTACACCTTC. The chain employs TRBV5-1 and TRBJ1-2; perhaps TRBD1 as D (6 bases). The CDR3 spans 14 residues. Per the germline V gene, CDR1 is SGHRS and CDR2 is YFSETQ. Trimming stripped 2 bases from V and 3 bases from J, with 11 bases between.

This clonotype was observed a few times. A read error may produce the germline difference seen at one junction end. This chain uses TRBV2 with TRBJ1-6, with 10 bases fitting TRBD1. The CDR3 is 19 residues long. Germline V gives CDR1 SNHLY, CDR2 FYNNEI. CDR3 nucleotides: TGTGCTAGCAGCCAAACCCCCGGGACAGGGGCCACCTATAATTCACCCCTCCACTTT. This gives the protein CASSQTPGTGATYNSPLHF.

This clonotype came up many times. This rearrangement joins TRBV6-2 or TRBV6-3 to TRBJ1-2, with a possible D match to TRBD1 (6 bases). Looked up from germline, CDR1 is MNHEY and CDR2 is SVGEGT. This CDR3 region has 15 residues. V gave up 5 bases and J gave up 4 bases, with 17 bases separating them. CDR3 in DNA: TGTGCCAGCAGTCTACAGGGAGCCCCCAGCTATGGCTACACCTTC. Residues: CASSLQGAPSYGYTF.

CDR3 sequence: CASSGGTRAFF. The DNA for the CDR3 is TGTGCCAGCAGCGGGGGTACGAGAGCTTTCTTT. This chain links TRBV7-3 with TRBJ1-1; tentative D call: TRBD1 (5 bases). There are 11 residues in the CDR3. In germline, CDR1 is SGHTA, CDR2 FQGTGA. The germline V and J ends were trimmed by 5 bases and 10 bases, with 11 bases remaining between them.